The 10 T cell receptor beta chains below were found in one sample sequenced in a study of high-grade serous ovarian cancer treatment subgroups. The tumor samples were collected prior to definitive surgery or chemotherapy. Measured with immunoSEQ multiplex PCR; TCRdb has only the in-frame clones, and not every one. This sample has just over 35,000 clones, with over 60% found just once. The sample taken for sequencing was tumor tissue. The receptor source for this set is a human donor with high-grade serous ovarian cancer.

V gene TRBV18 combines with J gene TRBJ1-1, with a tentative D call TRBD1 (5 bases). The V gene's germline CDR1 is KGHSH and CDR2 LQKENI. The CDR3 consists of 14 residues. V lost 3 bases to trimming and J lost 1 base, with 9 bases between them. The CDR3 DNA is TGTGCCAGCTCACCGACAGTTCAGAACACTGAAGCTTTCTTT. It specifies CASSPTVQNTEAFF. The full variable domain, in which reference TRBV18 and TRBJ1-1 provide the parts outside the CDR3, is NAGVMQNPRHLVRRRGQEARLRCSPMKGHSHVYWYRQLPEEGLKFMVYLQKENIIDESGMPKERFSAEFPKEGPSILRIQQVVRGDSAAYFCASSPTVQNTEAFFGQGTRLTVV.

The chain employs TRBV4-1 and TRBJ2-7; possibly TRBD1 for D (5 bases). The CDR3 covers 13 residues. The germline gives CDR1 MGHRA, CDR2 YSYEKL. V shed 4 bases and J shed 5 bases, with 12 bases lying between them. This CDR3 is CASSLQTADEQYF. The DNA for the CDR3 is TGCGCCAGCAGCCTTCAGACAGCAGACGAGCAGTACTTC.

A few counts support this clone. This chain joins TRBV27 and TRBJ2-7; TRBD1 matches at 7 bases. CDR1 is MNHEY and CDR2 is SMNVEV in the germline V gene (reference sequence). This CDR3 has 14 amino acids. The junction had 6 bases not matched to a gene; V was cut back by 5 bases and J by 2 bases. In nucleotides, the CDR3 is TGTGCCAGCAGTCCCCTAGGGACAGCCTACGAGCAGTACTTC. Translating gives CASSPLGTAYEQYF.

The rearrangement links TRBV19 to TRBJ1-5; 7 bases fit TRBD1. This CDR3 comprises 16 residues. V shed 3 bases, J shed 6 bases, and the junction held 11 bases outside the gene matches. Germline values: CDR1 LNHDA, CDR2 SQIVND (reference sequence). The CDR3 DNA is TGTGCCAGTAGTATTAGGCAGACAGGGCTAGCTCAGCCCCAGCATTTT. It yields the protein CASSIRQTGLAQPQHF.

CDR3 amino acids: CASSRKTDSYEQYF. DNA for the CDR3: TGTGCCAGCAGTCGCAAGACGGATTCCTACGAGCAGTACTTC. The chain employs TRBV27 and TRBJ2-7; no firm D call. The CDR3 is 14 amino acids. V was shortened by 5 bases and J by 1 base, with 12 bases between the two germline ends. The germline CDR1 and CDR2 sequences are MNHEY and SMNVEV (reference sequence).

The rearrangement joins TRBV28 to TRBJ2-7; maybe TRBD2 (7 bases). Germline-derived CDR1 and CDR2 are MDHEN and SYDVKM. V was clipped by 9 bases and J by 5 bases, with 17 bases between them. The CDR3 consists of 13 residues. The CDR3 region is CASMGHGGDEQYF. The DNA for the CDR3 is TGTGCCAGTATGGGACATGGGGGGGACGAGCAGTACTTC. Combining the CDR3 with reference TRBV28 and TRBJ2-7 gives the whole variable domain DVKVTQSSRYLVKRTGEKVFLECVQDMDHENMFWYRQDPGLGLRLIYFSYDVKMKEKGDIPEGYSVSREKKERFSLILESASTNQTSMYLCASMGHGGDEQYFGPGTRLTVT.

The chain carries TRBV19 and TRBJ2-2, with 7 bases aligning to TRBD1. The CDR3 loop spans 14 amino acids. V lost 5 bases and J lost 6; bases outside the gene matches: 6. Germline loops: CDR1 LNHDA, CDR2 SQIVND (reference sequence). CDR3 sequence (DNA): TGTGCCAGTAGTGGCCACAGGGGCCCCGGGGAGCTGTTTTTT. It translates to CASSGHRGPGELFF.

This clone was found a few times. The chain carries TRBV13 and TRBJ1-5, with D hard to call. This CDR3 region has 13 residues. CDR1 is PRHDT, CDR2 FYEKMQ, per germline (reference sequence). The V gene lost 5 bases and the J gene lost 7 bases, with 12 bases spanning the gap. This chain's CDR3 is CASSRDRTQPQHF. The CDR3 nucleotides are TGTGCCAGCAGCCGAGACCGGACGCAGCCCCAGCATTTT. Supplemented by reference TRBV13 and TRBJ1-5, the full variable domain reads AAGVIQSPRHLIKEKRETATLKCYPIPRHDTVYWYQQGPGQDPQFLISFYEKMQSDKGSIPDRFSAQQFSDYHSELNMSSLELGDSALYFCASSRDRTQPQHFGDGTRLSIL.

The chain is built from TRBV19 and TRBJ2-7; TRBD1 agrees at 7 bases. Trimming at V came to 7 bases and at J to 2 bases, leaving 2 bases not matched to a gene. The CDR3 spans 12 residues. The germline V gene has CDR1 LNHDA and CDR2 SQIVND (reference sequence). CDR3 DNA: TGTGCCAGTACCGGGACAGCCTACGAGCAGTACTTC. Its protein product is CASTGTAYEQYF.

The chain recombines TRBV19 with TRBJ2-1, with 13 nucleotides matching TRBD2. The CDR3 runs to 17 residues. From germline, CDR1 is LNHDA and CDR2 SQIVND (reference sequence). The J segment lost 5 bases and the V segment lost 3 bases, leaving 7 bases of the junction unmatched. The CDR3 bases are TGTGCCAGTAGTATGTTTCCGGGACTAGCGGGGAACAATGAGCAGTTCTTC. Amino acids: CASSMFPGLAGNNEQFF.